This TCR beta chain appears in the sequencing data of a study of blood T cell repertoires in COVID-19. Overall study: There were acute and convalescent COVID-19 samples, and they came from the United States, Italy and Spain.

This clone has only one observation. One end of the junction varies from germline; a read error may be responsible. Repertoires were generated with immunoSEQ multiplex PCR, while TCRdb's copy carries only in-frame clones and drops some. Seen here are under 150,000 clones, roughly 88% observed once, and the top ten hold 0.95% to 1.5%. Those enrolled, adults aged roughly 18 to 100 years, came from fewer than 25 US areas. This clonotype originated in a woman aged 30 to 39 with acute COVID-19. Sequencing was carried out using PBMCs or T cells enriched from blood (not recorded which).

The CDR3 spells CASSLSLQSGNTIYF. The CDR3 nucleotides are TGTGCTAGCAGCTTATCATTGCAGTCTGGAAACACCATATATTTT. This chain uses TRBV7-7 with TRBJ1-3; D is unresolved. The CDR3 is 15 amino acids. CDR1 SSHAT and CDR2 FNYEAQ come from the germline V gene (reference sequence).